The rows below give T cell receptor beta chains drawn from one sample of a study of CD8 T cells in ankylosing spondylitis. TCRdb itself ran the 5' RACE reads through MiXCR, one entry per CDR3 protein. The table has hundreds of thousands of distinct CDR3 sequences, 20% seen once. The sample was blood, either unsorted or a sorted T cell fraction (not recorded which). These TCRs come from a male donor with ankylosing spondylitis or in good health (not recorded which). The CDR3 runs from the conserved cysteine through the conserved F or W. D genes are given only for firm matches. The size entry is marked missing in some rows and otherwise reads once, few, many or a size class.

j_call: TRBJ2-4; clone_size: few; d_call: NA; v_call: TRBV12-3/TRBV12-4; cdr3_nt: TGTGCCAGCAGTGTAGGGGGGCACATTCAGTACTTC; cdr3_aa: CASSVGGHIQYF
j_call: TRBJ2-2; clone_size: NA; d_call: NA; v_call: TRBV27; cdr3_nt: TGTGCCAGCACCGAGCTCCCCAACACCGGGGAGCTGTTTTTT; cdr3_aa: CASTELPNTGELFF
j_call: TRBJ2-7; clone_size: NA; d_call: NA; v_call: TRBV6-1; cdr3_nt: TGTGCCAGCAGTGGGATTAGGACCTACGAGCAGTACTTC; cdr3_aa: CASSGIRTYEQYF
j_call: TRBJ2-1; clone_size: NA; d_call: NA; v_call: TRBV11-2; cdr3_nt: TGTGCCAGCAGCTTAGCTGCCGGGACGTACTACAATGAGCAGTTCTTC; cdr3_aa: CASSLAAGTYYNEQFF
j_call: TRBJ2-7; clone_size: few; d_call: TRBD1; v_call: TRBV7-6; cdr3_nt: TGTGCCAGCAGCGCTGGACAGGGACACTCCTACGAGCAGTACTTC; cdr3_aa: CASSAGQGHSYEQYF
j_call: TRBJ2-2; clone_size: NA; d_call: NA; v_call: TRBV27; cdr3_nt: TGTGCCAGCAAGTTGGGGGGGAACACCGGGGAGCTGTTTTTT; cdr3_aa: CASKLGGNTGELFF
j_call: TRBJ2-3; clone_size: few; d_call: TRBD1; v_call: TRBV11-2; cdr3_nt: TGTGCCAGCAGCTTATTTTGGGGAACAGGGGTAGATACGCAGTATTTT; cdr3_aa: CASSLFWGTGVDTQYF
j_call: TRBJ2-3; clone_size: NA; d_call: NA; v_call: TRBV21-1; cdr3_nt: TGTGCCAGCAGCAAACCTTTGGAGGCTAGCCTCCCTAGCACAGATACGCAGTATTTT; cdr3_aa: CASSKPLEASLPSTDTQYF
j_call: TRBJ2-7; clone_size: few; d_call: NA; v_call: TRBV2; cdr3_nt: TGTGCCAGCAGGACGGGACAAGGATCCTACGAGCAGTACTTC; cdr3_aa: CASRTGQGSYEQYF
j_call: TRBJ2-2; clone_size: few; d_call: TRBD1; v_call: TRBV4-2; cdr3_nt: TGTGCCAGCAGCCCTCGCGGCCAGGGGGCGCGGGACGGGGAGCTGTTTTTT; cdr3_aa: CASSPRGQGARDGELFF
j_call: TRBJ2-7; clone_size: NA; d_call: NA; v_call: TRBV7-2; cdr3_nt: TGTGCCAGCAGCTTTTTGAGGGACTCCTACGAGCAGTACTTC; cdr3_aa: CASSFLRDSYEQYF
j_call: TRBJ2-7; clone_size: few; d_call: NA; v_call: TRBV9; cdr3_nt: TGTGCCAGCAGCGCCGGACAGATGGGCTACGAGCAGTACTTC; cdr3_aa: CASSAGQMGYEQYF
j_call: TRBJ2-1; clone_size: NA; d_call: TRBD1; v_call: TRBV29-1; cdr3_nt: TGCAGCGTTGAAGGGACAGGGGGCACCTACAATGAGCAGTTCTTC; cdr3_aa: CSVEGTGGTYNEQFF